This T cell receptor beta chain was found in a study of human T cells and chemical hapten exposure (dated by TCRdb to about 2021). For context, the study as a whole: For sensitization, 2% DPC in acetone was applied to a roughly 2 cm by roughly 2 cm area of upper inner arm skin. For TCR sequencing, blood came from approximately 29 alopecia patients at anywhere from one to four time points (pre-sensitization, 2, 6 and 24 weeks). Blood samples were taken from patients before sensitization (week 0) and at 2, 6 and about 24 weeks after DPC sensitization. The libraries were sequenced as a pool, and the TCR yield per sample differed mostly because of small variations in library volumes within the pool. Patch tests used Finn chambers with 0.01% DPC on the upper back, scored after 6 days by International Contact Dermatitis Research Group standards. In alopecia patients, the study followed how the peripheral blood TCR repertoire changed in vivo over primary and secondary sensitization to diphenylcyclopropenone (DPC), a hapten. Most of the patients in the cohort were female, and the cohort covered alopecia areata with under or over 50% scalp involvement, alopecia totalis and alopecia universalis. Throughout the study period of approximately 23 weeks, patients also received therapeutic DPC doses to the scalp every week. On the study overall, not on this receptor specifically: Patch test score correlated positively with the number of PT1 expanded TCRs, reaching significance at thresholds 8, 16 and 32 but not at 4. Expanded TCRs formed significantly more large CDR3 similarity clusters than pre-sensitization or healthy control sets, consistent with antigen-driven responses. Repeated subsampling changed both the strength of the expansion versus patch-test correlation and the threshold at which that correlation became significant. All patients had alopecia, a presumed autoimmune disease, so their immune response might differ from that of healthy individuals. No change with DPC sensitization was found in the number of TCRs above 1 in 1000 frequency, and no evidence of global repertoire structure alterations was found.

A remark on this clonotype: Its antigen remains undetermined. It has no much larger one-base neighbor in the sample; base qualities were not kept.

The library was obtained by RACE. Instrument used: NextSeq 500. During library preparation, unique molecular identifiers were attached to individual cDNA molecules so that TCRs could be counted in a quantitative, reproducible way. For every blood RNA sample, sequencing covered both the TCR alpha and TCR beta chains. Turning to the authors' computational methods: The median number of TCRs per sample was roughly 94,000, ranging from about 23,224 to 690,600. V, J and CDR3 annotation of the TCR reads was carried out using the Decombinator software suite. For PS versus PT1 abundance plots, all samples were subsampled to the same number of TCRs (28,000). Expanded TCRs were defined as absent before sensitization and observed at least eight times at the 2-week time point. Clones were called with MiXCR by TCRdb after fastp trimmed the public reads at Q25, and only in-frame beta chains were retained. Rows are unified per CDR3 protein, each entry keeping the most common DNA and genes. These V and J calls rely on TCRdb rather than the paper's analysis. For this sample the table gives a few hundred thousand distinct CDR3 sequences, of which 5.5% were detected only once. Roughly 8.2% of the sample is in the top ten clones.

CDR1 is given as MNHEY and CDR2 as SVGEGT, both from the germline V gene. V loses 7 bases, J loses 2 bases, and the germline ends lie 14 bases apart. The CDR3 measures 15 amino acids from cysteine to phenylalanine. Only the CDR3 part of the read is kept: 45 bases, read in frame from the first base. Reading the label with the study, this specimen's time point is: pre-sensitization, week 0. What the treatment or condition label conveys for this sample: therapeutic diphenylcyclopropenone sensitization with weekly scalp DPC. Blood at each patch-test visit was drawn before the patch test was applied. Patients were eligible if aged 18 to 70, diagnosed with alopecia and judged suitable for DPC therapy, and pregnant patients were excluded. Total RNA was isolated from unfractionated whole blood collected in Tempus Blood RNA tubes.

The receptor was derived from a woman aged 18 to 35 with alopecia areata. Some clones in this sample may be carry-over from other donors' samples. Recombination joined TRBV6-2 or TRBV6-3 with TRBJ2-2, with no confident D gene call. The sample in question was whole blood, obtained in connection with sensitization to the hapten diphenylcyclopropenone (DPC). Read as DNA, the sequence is TGTGCCAGCAATCTGATGGAACGAAACACCGGGGAGCTGTTTTTT. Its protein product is CASNLMERNTGELFF.